A single sample is the source of the 18 T cell receptor beta chains below, sequenced in a study of cytomegalovirus exposure and HLA in healthy donors. Produced via immunoSEQ multiplex PCR; TCRdb's table is partial and in-frame only. The sample yields approximately 220,000 clones, approximately 87% seen once. Sequencing was performed on PBMCs. These receptors were obtained from a man between 18 and 35 years old in good health and CMV-seronegative.

Only one count was recorded for this clone. V usage is TRBV7-9 and J usage is TRBJ1-3; D may be TRBD1 (6 bases). Per the germline V gene, CDR1 is SEHNR and CDR2 is FQNEAQ (reference sequence). Trimming took 3 bases from V and 2 from J, leaving 14 bases between them. This CDR3 contains 16 residues. The CDR3 nucleotides are TGTGCCAGCAGCTTGCAAACAGGGTTTACTGGAAACACCATATATTTT. Translated: CASSLQTGFTGNTIYF.

This clone was observed a few times. V and J are TRBV15 and TRBJ2-7; a weak D match, TRBD1 (7 bases). This CDR3 has 17 residues. Germline CDR1 is LNHNV and CDR2 is YYDKDF (reference sequence). V dropped 4 bases and J dropped 0 bases, with 19 bases sitting between them. CDR3 residues: CATSTGQGGGLSYEQYF. CDR3 DNA sequence: TGTGCCACCAGCACGGGCCAAGGAGGGGGCCTCTCCTACGAGCAGTACTTC.

V gene TRBV4-1 combines with J gene TRBJ1-4; 7 bases are a match to TRBD1. Germline CDR1 MGHRA, CDR2 YSYEKL. Trimming took 5 bases from V and 6 from J; bases not matched to a gene: 3. The CDR3 is 13 residues long. CDR3 residues: CASSFRGDEKLFF. CDR3 in DNA: TGCGCCAGCAGCTTCAGGGGGGATGAAAAACTGTTTTTT.

This sequence joins TRBV5-4 and TRBJ1-1; a weak D match, TRBD1 (6 bases). Trimming left V 4 bases short and J 11 bases short, with 18 bases between. The CDR3 covers 13 residues. Germline V gene lookup returns CDR1 SGHNT and CDR2 YYREEE (reference sequence). The CDR3 reads CASSPPGDRGAFF. CDR3 DNA: TGTGCCAGCAGCCCCCCAGGGGACCGAGGGGCTTTCTTT.

The rearrangement joins TRBV7-3 to TRBJ1-2, with TRBD1 matching 7 bases. The CDR3 covers 16 residues. The germline V gene has CDR1 SGHTA and CDR2 FQGTGA. Trimming at V came to 1 base and at J to 4 bases, leaving 9 bases not matched to a gene. CDR3 amino acids: CASSLNGGTAGYGYTF. CDR3 sequence (DNA): TGTGCCAGCAGCTTAAATGGCGGGACAGCGGGCTATGGCTACACCTTC.

As to this clone: The same CDR3 arises from other DNA sequences in this sample as well. DNA for the CDR3: TGTGCCAGCAGTTTGCCGGGACAGGGGTACAATGAGCAGTTCTTC. It codes for CASSLPGQGYNEQFF. The chain carries TRBV27 and TRBJ2-1; TRBD1 aligns across 10 bases. J was trimmed by 4 bases and V by 3 bases; bases with no gene match: 3. From germline, CDR1 is MNHEY and CDR2 SMNVEV (reference sequence). CDR3 length equals 15 residues.

V is TRBV7-2 and J is TRBJ2-1; 7 bases agree with TRBD2. Looked up from germline, CDR1 is SGHTA and CDR2 is FQGNSA. Trimming cost V 2 bases and J 4 bases; bases outside gene matches: 8. The CDR3 is 16 residues long. CDR3 DNA sequence: TGTGCCAGCAGCTTACGAGGGAGGGCCCTATACAATGAGCAGTTCTTC. Translated: CASSLRGRALYNEQFF.

The V gene is TRBV7-2, the J gene TRBJ1-2; TRBD1 matches 8 bases. Per the germline V gene, CDR1 is SGHTA and CDR2 is FQGNSA. Unmatched junction bases numbered 8, after V lost 3 bases and J lost 8 bases. The CDR3 totals 14 residues. CDR3 residues: CASSFDRGVGGYTF. The CDR3 nucleotides are TGTGCCAGCAGCTTCGACAGGGGTGTGGGAGGCTACACCTTC.

The chain uses TRBV6-1 and TRBJ2-7; the match to TRBD1 covers 7 bases. CDR3 length equals 13 residues. With 6 bases clipped from V and 2 bases from J, the junction kept 4 bases outside the gene matches. CDR1 is MNHNS and CDR2 is SASEGT in the germline V gene. The CDR3 DNA follows: TGTGCCAGCAGCAATCAGGGGGCCTACGAGCAGTACTTC. Its protein product is CASSNQGAYEQYF.

This clone was counted once. The V call is TRBV5-1, the J call TRBJ2-7, with 9 bases lining up with TRBD1. In germline, CDR1 is SGHRS, CDR2 YFSETQ. The V and J ends lost 0 bases and 3 bases, in that order; junction bases with no gene match: 4. The CDR3 has 15 amino acids. CDR3 protein: CASSLVPGQGYEQYF. The CDR3 DNA reads as TGCGCCAGCAGCTTGGTACCGGGACAGGGCTACGAGCAGTACTTC.

The chain recombines TRBV7-2 with TRBJ2-2; the D gene is possibly TRBD1 (9 bases). This CDR3 has 16 residues. Germline CDR1 and CDR2: SGHTA and FQGNSA. Trimming removed 7 bases from V and 6 bases from J, with 21 bases in between. The CDR3 DNA reads TGTGCCAGCACCGGGGGGGGACAGGGTCTACCCGGGGAGCTGTTTTTT. Amino acids: CASTGGGQGLPGELFF. Together with reference TRBV7-2 and TRBJ2-2, the CDR3 gives the full variable domain: GAGVSQSPSNKVTEKGKDVELRCDPISGHTALYWYRQSLGQGLEFLIYFQGNSAPDKSGLPSDRFSAERTGGSVSTLTIQRTQQEDSAVYLCASTGGGQGLPGELFFGEGSRLTVL.

The chain combines TRBV6-5 with TRBJ1-6, with D possibly matching TRBD1 (5 bases). CDR3 length: 14 amino acids. The germline V and J ends were trimmed by 2 bases and 6 bases, with 8 bases remaining between them. CDR1 MNHEY and CDR2 SVGAGI come from the germline V gene. The CDR3 bases are TGTGCCAGCAGTTACCGGACACTTAATTCACCCCTCCACTTT. It codes for CASSYRTLNSPLHF.

The V and J genes are TRBV5-4 and TRBJ2-7; 11 positions match TRBD1. Trimming cost V 3 bases and J 3 bases; bases outside gene matches: 2. The germline V gene has CDR1 SGHNT and CDR2 YYREEE (reference sequence). CDR3 length: 14 amino acids. In DNA form, the CDR3 reads TGTGCCAGCAGCTCCGGGACAGGGGGCTACGAGCAGTACTTC. This encodes CASSSGTGGYEQYF.

J is TRBJ2-7 and V is TRBV7-2; 7 nucleotides line up with TRBD2. V lost 1 base to trimming and J lost 0 bases; unmatched junction nucleotides: 3. The CDR3 contains 15 residues. Germline-derived CDR1 and CDR2 are SGHTA and FQGNSA. CDR3 coding DNA: TGTGCCAGCAGCTTAGTGGGCGGGAGCTCCTACGAGCAGTACTTC. As protein: CASSLVGGSSYEQYF. The variable domain in full, completed from reference TRBV7-2 and TRBJ2-7, reads GAGVSQSPSNKVTEKGKDVELRCDPISGHTALYWYRQSLGQGLEFLIYFQGNSAPDKSGLPSDRFSAERTGGSVSTLTIQRTQQEDSAVYLCASSLVGGSSYEQYFGPGTRLTVT.

Here the CDR3 DNA reads TGTGCCAGCGAGCCGGGACAGGAGGTCTCCTACGAGCAGTACTTC. This codes for CASEPGQEVSYEQYF. This sequence joins TRBV28 and TRBJ2-7, with 8 bases identical to TRBD1. Germline CDR1 reads MDHEN; CDR2 reads SYDVKM. The CDR3 has 15 residues. V dropped 8 bases and J dropped 0; count of bases not matched to a gene: 9.

V usage is TRBV6-5 and J usage is TRBJ1-2; 8 bases map to TRBD1. Looked up from germline, CDR1 is MNHEY and CDR2 is SVGAGI. CDR3 length: 14 residues. With 4 bases clipped from V and 2 bases from J, the junction kept 3 bases outside the gene matches. CDR3 protein: CASSSDRGNYGYTF. For the CDR3, the DNA is TGTGCCAGCAGTTCCGACAGGGGAAACTATGGCTACACCTTC.

This chain links TRBV7-9 with TRBJ1-4; 9 nucleotides align to TRBD1. V trimming: 5 bases; J trimming: 8 bases; junction bases outside the gene matches: 3. Germline CDR1 reads SEHNR; CDR2 reads FQNEAQ (reference sequence). CDR3 length equals 13 residues. In DNA, the CDR3 is TGTGCCAGCAGCCCGGACAGGGGAGAAAAACTGTTTTTT. It codes for CASSPDRGEKLFF.

The V gene is TRBV15, the J gene TRBJ2-3; TRBD2 matches 9 bases. CDR1 and CDR2 (germline): LNHNV, YYDKDF (reference sequence). J gave up 4 bases and V 1 base, and 6 bases lay outside the gene matches. The CDR3 is made up of 16 amino acids. CDR3 loop: CATSRGSGTSPDTQYF. The CDR3 DNA reads as TGTGCCACCAGCAGAGGGTCCGGGACTAGCCCAGATACGCAGTATTTT.